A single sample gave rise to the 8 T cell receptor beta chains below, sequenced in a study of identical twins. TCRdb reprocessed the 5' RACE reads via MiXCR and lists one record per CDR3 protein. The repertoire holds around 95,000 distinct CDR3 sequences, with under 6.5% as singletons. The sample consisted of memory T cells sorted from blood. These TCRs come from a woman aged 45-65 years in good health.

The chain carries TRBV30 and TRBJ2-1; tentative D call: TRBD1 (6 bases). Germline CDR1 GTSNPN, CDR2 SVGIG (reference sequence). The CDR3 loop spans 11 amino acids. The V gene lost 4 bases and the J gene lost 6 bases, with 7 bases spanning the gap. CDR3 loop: CAWTGANEQFF. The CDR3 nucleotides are TGTGCCTGGACAGGGGCCAATGAGCAGTTCTTC.

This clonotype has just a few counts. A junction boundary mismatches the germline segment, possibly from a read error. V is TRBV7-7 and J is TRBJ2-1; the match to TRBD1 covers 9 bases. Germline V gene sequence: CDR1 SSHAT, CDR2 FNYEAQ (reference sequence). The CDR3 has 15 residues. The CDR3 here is CASSLGQGTYNEQFF. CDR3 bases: TGTGCTAGCAGTTTGGGACAGGGTACTTACAATGAGCAGTTCTTC.

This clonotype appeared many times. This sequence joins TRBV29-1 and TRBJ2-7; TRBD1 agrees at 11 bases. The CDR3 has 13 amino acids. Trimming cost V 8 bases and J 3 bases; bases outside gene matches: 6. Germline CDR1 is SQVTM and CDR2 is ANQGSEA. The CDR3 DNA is TGCAGCTATTGGACAGGGGGCAGCTACGAGCAGTACTTC. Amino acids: CSYWTGGSYEQYF.

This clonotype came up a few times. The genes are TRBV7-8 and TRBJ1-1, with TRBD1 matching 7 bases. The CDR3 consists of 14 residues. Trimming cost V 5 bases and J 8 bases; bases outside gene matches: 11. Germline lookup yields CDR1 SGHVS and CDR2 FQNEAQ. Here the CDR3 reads CASSESSGTVEAFF. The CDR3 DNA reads TGTGCCAGCAGCGAATCCTCCGGGACAGTCGAAGCTTTCTTT. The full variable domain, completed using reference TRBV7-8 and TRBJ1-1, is GAGVSQSPRYKVAKRGQDVALRCDPISGHVSLFWYQQALGQGPEFLTYFQNEAQLDKSGLPSDRFFAERPEGSVSTLKIQRTQQEDSAVYLCASSESSGTVEAFFGQGTRLTVV.

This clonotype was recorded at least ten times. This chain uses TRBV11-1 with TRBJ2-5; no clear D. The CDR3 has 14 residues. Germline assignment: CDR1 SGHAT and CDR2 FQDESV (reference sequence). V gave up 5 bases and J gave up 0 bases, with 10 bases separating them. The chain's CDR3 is CASSTDTYQETQYF. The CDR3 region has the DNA TGTGCCAGCAGCACCGATACGTACCAAGAGACCCAGTACTTC.

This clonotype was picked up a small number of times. The DNA for the CDR3 is TGTGCCAGCAGCTTAAAACCCCGCCCCCTGCAAATCCAAGAGACCCAGTACTTC. Its protein is CASSLKPRPLQIQETQYF. The V call is TRBV7-3, the J call TRBJ2-5; D remains ambiguous. V lost 1 base and J 1 base, leaving 19 bases between the germline ends. Germline V CDR1 and CDR2: SGHTA, FQGTGA. This CDR3 comprises 18 residues. Full variable domain (remainder filled in from reference TRBV7-3 and TRBJ2-5): GAGVSQTPSNKVTEKGKYVELRCDPISGHTALYWYRQSLGQGPEFLIYFQGTGAADDSGLPNDRFFAVRPEGSVSTLKIQRTERGDSAVYLCASSLKPRPLQIQETQYFGPGTRLLVL.

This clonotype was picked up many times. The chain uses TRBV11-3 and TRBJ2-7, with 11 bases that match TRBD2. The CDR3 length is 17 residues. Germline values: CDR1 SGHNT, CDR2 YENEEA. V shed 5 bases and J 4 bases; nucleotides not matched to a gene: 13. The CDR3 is CASSRGGKTSGKYEQYF. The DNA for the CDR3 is TGTGCCAGCAGCCGGGGGGGCAAGACTAGCGGGAAGTACGAGCAGTACTTC.

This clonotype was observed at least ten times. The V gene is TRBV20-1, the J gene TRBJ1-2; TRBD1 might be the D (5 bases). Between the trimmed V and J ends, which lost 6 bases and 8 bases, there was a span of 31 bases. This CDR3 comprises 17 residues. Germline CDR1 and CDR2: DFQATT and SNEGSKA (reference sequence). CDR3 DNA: TGCAGTGCCAGCCTAAGGTCCAGGCAGGGTAGGGGCGGGGGCTACACCTTC. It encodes CSASLRSRQGRGGGYTF.